This is a list of T cell receptor beta chains from one sample in a study of cytomegalovirus exposure and HLA in healthy donors. Some clones are missing from TCRdb's copy, which holds only in-frame ones; the method was immunoSEQ multiplex PCR. The profile shows more than 85,000 clones, approximately 87% of them singletons. Input material: PBMCs. The receptors originated from a man aged 40-50 years in good health and CMV-seronegative. The CDR3 runs from the conserved cysteine through the conserved F or W. Each record gives: J gene, CDR3 length, V gene, D gene, CDR3 protein. A D gene is named only where the DNA matches it firmly.

J: TRBJ2-7
length: 15
V: TRBV4-3
D: TRBD2
CDR3: CASSQGSGETYEQYF

J: TRBJ2-3
length: 15
V: TRBV19
D: -
CDR3: CASSTTLGEADTQYF

J: TRBJ2-1
length: 16
V: TRBV7-3
D: TRBD2
CDR3: CASSLSGSGGHNEQFF

J: TRBJ2-3
length: 15
V: TRBV4-1
D: TRBD2
CDR3: CASSQRLAGTDTQYF

J: TRBJ1-2
length: 15
V: TRBV29-1
D: TRBD1
CDR3: CSVGRTGGAGYGYTF

J: TRBJ2-7
length: 15
V: TRBV6-5
D: TRBD1
CDR3: CASSSGQGSSYEQYF

J: TRBJ2-7
length: 13
V: TRBV21-1
D: -
CDR3: CARTGKASYEQYF

J: TRBJ2-1
length: 17
V: TRBV5-6
D: TRBD2
CDR3: CASSLRRGSRLYNEQFF

J: TRBJ1-5
length: 18
V: TRBV5-1
D: TRBD1
CDR3: CASSPRQGTIYSNQPQHF

J: TRBJ1-2
length: 13
V: TRBV10-3
D: TRBD1
CDR3: CAISGQGEDGYTF

J: TRBJ1-4
length: 13
V: TRBV25-1
D: -
CDR3: CASSRGSYEKLFF

J: TRBJ2-5
length: 16
V: TRBV9
D: -
CDR3: CASSVGAGHLQETQYF

J: TRBJ2-3
length: 15
V: TRBV10-1
D: TRBD2
CDR3: CASSSSGRRGDTQYF

J: TRBJ1-3
length: 14
V: TRBV9
D: -
CDR3: CASSGSGTLDTIYF

J: TRBJ1-5
length: 13
V: TRBV29-1
D: -
CDR3: CSVTDRGNQPQHF

J: TRBJ2-5
length: 14
V: TRBV6-5
D: TRBD2
CDR3: CASKRGPTQETQYF

J: TRBJ1-1
length: 15
V: TRBV9
D: TRBD1
CDR3: CASSVGGQGRTEAFF

J: TRBJ1-2
length: 15
V: TRBV5-6
D: -
CDR3: CASSLVVGRGYGYTF

J: TRBJ2-3
length: 20
V: TRBV4-2
D: TRBD2
CDR3: CASSQDEASGGEPYTDTQYF

J: TRBJ1-4
length: 14
V: TRBV7-2
D: TRBD1
CDR3: CASSRDRGLEKLFF

J: TRBJ2-1
length: 11
V: TRBV20-1
D: -
CDR3: CSPISYNEQFF

J: TRBJ1-1
length: 15
V: TRBV5-1
D: -
CDR3: CASSLAPDRVLEAFF